The clone carrying this T cell receptor (beta chain) was observed a handful of times. Its cognate antigen is unknown. Sequence at one end of the junction differs from germline and may be a read error. Breast cancer patients provided tissue from their axillary draining lymph nodes. The CDR3 is 15 residues long. Germline V gene data show CDR1 as LNHDA and CDR2 as SQIVND (reference sequence). The data belong to a study of breast tumors, draining lymph nodes, adjacent tissues. MiXCR was run by TCRdb on the multiplex PCR reads, yielding one entry per CDR3 protein. The sample yields 150,000 to 200,000 distinct CDR3 sequences, roughly 30% seen once. Findings of the study overall: The data were judged consistent with most tumor T cells coming from lymph node and expanding in tumor. Luminal-like breast cancer showed significantly higher tumor–nontumor repertoire similarity than basal-like. Tumors had less TCR diversity than lymph nodes, more than nontumor tissue.

The source of this sequence is a female donor with breast cancer. Some clones in this sample may be carry-over from other donors' samples. This rearrangement joins TRBV19 to TRBJ1-5; no firm D call. Source material: axillary lymph node tissue. The CDR3 sequence: CASSTTITSNQPQRF. CDR3 in DNA: TGTGCCAGTAGTACAACGATTACAAGCAATCAGCCCCAGCGTTTT.